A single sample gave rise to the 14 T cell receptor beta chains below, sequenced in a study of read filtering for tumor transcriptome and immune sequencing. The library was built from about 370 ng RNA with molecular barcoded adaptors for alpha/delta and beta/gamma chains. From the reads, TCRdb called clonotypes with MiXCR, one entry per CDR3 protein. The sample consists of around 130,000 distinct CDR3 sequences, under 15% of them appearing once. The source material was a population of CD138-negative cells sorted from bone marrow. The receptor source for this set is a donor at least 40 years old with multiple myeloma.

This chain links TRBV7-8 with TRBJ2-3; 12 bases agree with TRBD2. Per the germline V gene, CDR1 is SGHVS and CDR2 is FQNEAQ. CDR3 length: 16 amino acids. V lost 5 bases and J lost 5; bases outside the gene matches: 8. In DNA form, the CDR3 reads TGTGCCAGCAGCCAAAGGACTAGCGGGGCTCAAGATACGCAGTATTTT. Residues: CASSQRTSGAQDTQYF.

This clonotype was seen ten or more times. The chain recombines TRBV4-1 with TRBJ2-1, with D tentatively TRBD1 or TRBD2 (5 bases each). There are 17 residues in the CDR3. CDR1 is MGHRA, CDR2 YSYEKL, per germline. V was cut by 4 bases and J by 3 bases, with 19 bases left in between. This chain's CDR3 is CASSRSLRGRIYNEQFF. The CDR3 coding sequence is TGCGCCAGCAGCCGTTCCCTCCGGGGACGGATCTACAATGAGCAGTTCTTC.

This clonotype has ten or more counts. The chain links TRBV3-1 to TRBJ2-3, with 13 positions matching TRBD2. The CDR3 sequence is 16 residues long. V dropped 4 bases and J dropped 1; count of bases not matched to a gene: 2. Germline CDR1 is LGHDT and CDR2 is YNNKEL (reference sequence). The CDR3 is CASSRTSGGRTDTQYF. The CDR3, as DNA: TGTGCCAGCAGCCGGACTAGCGGGGGACGCACAGATACGCAGTATTTT.

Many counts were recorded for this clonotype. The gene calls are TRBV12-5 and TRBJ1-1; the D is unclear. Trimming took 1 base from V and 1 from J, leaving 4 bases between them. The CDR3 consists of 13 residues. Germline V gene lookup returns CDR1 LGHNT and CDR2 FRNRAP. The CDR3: CASGLEGNTEAFF. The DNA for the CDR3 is TGTGCTAGTGGTTTGGAGGGGAACACTGAAGCTTTCTTT.

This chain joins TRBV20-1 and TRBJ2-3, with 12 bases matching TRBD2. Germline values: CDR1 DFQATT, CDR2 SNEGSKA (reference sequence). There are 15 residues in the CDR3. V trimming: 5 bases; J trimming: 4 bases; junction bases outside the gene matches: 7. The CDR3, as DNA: TGCAGTGCTGTGACTAGCGGGAGTACGGCAGATACGCAGTATTTT. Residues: CSAVTSGSTADTQYF.

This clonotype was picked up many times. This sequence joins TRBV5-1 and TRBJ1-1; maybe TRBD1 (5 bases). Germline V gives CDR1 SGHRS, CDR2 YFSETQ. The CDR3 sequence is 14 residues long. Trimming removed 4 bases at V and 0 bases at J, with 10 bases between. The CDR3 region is CASSAGTVNTEAFF. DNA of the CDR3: TGCGCCAGCAGCGCCGGGACTGTGAACACTGAAGCTTTCTTT.

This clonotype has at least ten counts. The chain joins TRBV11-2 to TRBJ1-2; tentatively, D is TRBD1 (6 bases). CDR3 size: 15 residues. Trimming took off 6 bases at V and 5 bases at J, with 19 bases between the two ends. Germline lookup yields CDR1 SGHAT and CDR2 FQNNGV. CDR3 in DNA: TGTGCCAGCAGGCCGGGAGGACAGTCCCTTTATGGCTACACCTTC. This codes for CASRPGGQSLYGYTF.

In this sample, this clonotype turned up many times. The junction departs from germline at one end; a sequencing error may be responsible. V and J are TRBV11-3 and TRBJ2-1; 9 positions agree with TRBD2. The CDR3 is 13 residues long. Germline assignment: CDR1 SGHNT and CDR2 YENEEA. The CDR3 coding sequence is TGTGCCAGCAGCTTACATCCTAGCGGGGTCAGTTACTTC. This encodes CASSLHPSGVSYF.

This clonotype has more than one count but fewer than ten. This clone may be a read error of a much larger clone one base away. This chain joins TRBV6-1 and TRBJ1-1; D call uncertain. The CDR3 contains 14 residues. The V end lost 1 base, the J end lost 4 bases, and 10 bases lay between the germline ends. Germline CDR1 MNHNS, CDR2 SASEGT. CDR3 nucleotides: TGTGCCAGCAGTGAAGGGTTGGCGATCACTGAAGCTTTCTTT. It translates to CASSEGLAITEAFF.

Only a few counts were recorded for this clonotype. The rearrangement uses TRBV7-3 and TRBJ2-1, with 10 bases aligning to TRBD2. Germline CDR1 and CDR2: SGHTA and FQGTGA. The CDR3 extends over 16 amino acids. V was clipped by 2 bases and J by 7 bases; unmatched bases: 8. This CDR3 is CASSLQGAGGINEQFF. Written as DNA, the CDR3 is TGTGCCAGCAGCTTACAAGGAGCGGGAGGGATTAATGAGCAGTTCTTC. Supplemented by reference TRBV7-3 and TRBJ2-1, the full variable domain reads GAGVSQTPSNKVTEKGKYVELRCDPISGHTALYWYRQSLGQGPEFLIYFQGTGAADDSGLPNDRFFAVRPEGSVSTLKIQRTERGDSAVYLCASSLQGAGGINEQFFGPGTRLTVL.

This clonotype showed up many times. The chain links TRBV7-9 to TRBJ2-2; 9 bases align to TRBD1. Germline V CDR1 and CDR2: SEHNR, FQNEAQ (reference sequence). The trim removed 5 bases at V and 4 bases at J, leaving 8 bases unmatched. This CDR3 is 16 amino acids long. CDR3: CASSPPGTGPTGELFF. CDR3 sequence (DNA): TGTGCCAGCAGCCCACCGGGGACAGGGCCCACCGGGGAGCTGTTTTTT.

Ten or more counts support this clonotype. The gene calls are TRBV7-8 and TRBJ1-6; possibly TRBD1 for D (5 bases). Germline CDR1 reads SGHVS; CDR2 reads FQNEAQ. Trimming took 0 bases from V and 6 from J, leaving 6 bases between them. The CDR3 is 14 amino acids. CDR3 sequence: CASSLAGGNSPLHF. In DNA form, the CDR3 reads TGTGCCAGCAGCTTAGCGGGGGGTAATTCACCCCTCCACTTT.

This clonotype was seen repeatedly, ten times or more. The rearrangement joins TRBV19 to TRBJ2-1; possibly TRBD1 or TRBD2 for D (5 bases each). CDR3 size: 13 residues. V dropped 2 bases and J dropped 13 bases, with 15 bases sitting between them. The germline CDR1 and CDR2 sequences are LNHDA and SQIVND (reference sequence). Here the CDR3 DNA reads TGTGCCAGTAGTATAAGCTTTCCTGGGGACCAGTTCTTC. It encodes CASSISFPGDQFF.

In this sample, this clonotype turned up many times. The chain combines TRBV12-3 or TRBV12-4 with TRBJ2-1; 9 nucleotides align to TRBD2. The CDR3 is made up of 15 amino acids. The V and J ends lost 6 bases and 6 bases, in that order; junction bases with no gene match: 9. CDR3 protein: CASSLMGLAINEQFF. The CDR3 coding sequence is TGTGCCAGCAGCCTTATGGGACTAGCTATCAATGAGCAGTTCTTC.